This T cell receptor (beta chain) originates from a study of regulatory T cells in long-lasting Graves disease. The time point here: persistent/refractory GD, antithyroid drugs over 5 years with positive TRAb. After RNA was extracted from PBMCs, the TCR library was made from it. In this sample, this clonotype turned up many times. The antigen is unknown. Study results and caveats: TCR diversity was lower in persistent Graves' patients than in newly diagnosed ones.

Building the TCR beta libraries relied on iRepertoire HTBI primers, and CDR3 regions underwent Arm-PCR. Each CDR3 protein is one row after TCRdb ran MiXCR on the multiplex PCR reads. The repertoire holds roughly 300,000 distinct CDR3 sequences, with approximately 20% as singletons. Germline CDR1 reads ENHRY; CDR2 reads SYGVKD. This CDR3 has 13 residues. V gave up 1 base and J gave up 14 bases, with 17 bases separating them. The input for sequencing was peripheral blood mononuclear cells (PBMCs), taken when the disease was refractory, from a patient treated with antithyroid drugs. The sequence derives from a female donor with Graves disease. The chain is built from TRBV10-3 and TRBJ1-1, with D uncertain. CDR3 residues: CAISELGSRLDFF. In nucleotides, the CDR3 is TGTGCCATCAGTGAGTTGGGGTCGAGGCTCGACTTCTTT.